The rows below give T cell receptor beta chains drawn from one sample of a study of cytomegalovirus exposure and HLA in healthy donors. Data came from immunoSEQ multiplex PCR; TCRdb stores just in-frame clones and leaves some out. In the table there are over 110,000 clones, less than 90% of which are singletons. The specimen was PBMCs. The origin of the receptors is a man aged 18-30 years in good health and CMV-seronegative. Both conserved end residues are part of each CDR3. The order of the fields is J gene, V gene, D gene, clone size, CDR3 protein, CDR3 DNA. D genes are given only for firm matches. Clone size appears in some rows only: once, few, many, or a class for an expanded clone.

>TRBJ2-1|TRBV5-1|TRBD2|.
CASSLIAGGRDEQFF
TGCGCCAGCAGCTTGATAGCGGGAGGTCGGGATGAGCAGTTCTTC
>TRBJ1-2|TRBV19|TRBD1|.
CASLQGPPNYGYTF
TGTGCCAGCTTACAGGGGCCTCCTAACTATGGCTACACCTTC
>TRBJ2-3|TRBV7-2|.|.
CASSLAGTQYF
TGTGCCAGCAGCTTAGCGGGCACGCAGTATTTT
>TRBJ2-1|TRBV18|TRBD2|.
CASSPRVSGSFDEQFF
TGTGCCAGCTCACCACGCGTTAGCGGGAGTTTCGATGAGCAGTTCTTC
>TRBJ2-1|TRBV19|TRBD1|.
CASRPGTGGYNEQFF
TGTGCCAGTAGACCCGGGACAGGGGGCTACAATGAGCAGTTCTTC
>TRBJ2-7|TRBV5-6|.|once
CASSSDAGGSYEQYF
TGTGCCAGCAGCTCGGACGCCGGGGGATCCTACGAGCAGTACTTC
>TRBJ2-1|TRBV5-4|.|.
CASSLSPLSSYNEQFF
TGTGCCAGCAGCTTGAGCCCGCTGAGCTCCTACAATGAGCAGTTCTTC
>TRBJ1-2|TRBV27|TRBD1|.
CASRGLGQGSTYGYTF
TGTGCCAGCAGGGGCCTCGGACAGGGGAGTACCTATGGCTACACCTTC
>TRBJ1-2|TRBV5-1|.|.
CASSPDRIYGYTF
TGCGCCAGCAGCCCCGACAGGATCTATGGCTACACCTTC
>TRBJ2-1|TRBV7-9|.|.
CASSSTSGQNINNEQFF
TGTGCCAGCAGCTCAACCAGCGGACAGAATATCAACAATGAGCAGTTCTTC
>TRBJ1-5|TRBV19|.|.
CASSNSPTNQPQHF
TGTGCCAGTAGTAACTCCCCTACTAATCAGCCCCAGCATTTT
>TRBJ2-3|TRBV29-1|.|.
CSVDTDTQYF
TGCAGCGTTGATACTGATACGCAGTATTTT
>TRBJ1-1|TRBV30|TRBD1|.
CAWTHRDRGWGTEAFF
TGTGCCTGGACCCACCGGGACAGGGGCTGGGGCACTGAAGCTTTCTTT
>TRBJ2-5|TRBV27|.|.
CASSFTPEGGETQYF
TGTGCCAGCAGTTTCACGCCGGAGGGTGGAGAGACCCAGTACTTC
>TRBJ1-1|TRBV10-3|TRBD1|.
CAISESGTDNTEAFF
TGTGCCATCAGTGAGTCAGGGACAGATAACACTGAAGCTTTCTTT
>TRBJ2-7|TRBV10-1|.|.
CASSGTLVSEQYF
TGCGCCAGCAGTGGAACCCTAGTTTCCGAGCAGTACTTC
>TRBJ1-1|TRBV5-1|.|.
CASSLGQGGTEAFF
TGCGCCAGCAGCTTGGGGCAGGGTGGCACTGAAGCTTTCTTT
>TRBJ2-1|TRBV11-3|.|few
CASSLGPSNEQFF
TGTGCCAGCAGCCTCGGTCCCTCGAATGAGCAGTTCTTC
>TRBJ2-3|TRBV6-4|.|.
CASSDGGTDTQYF
TGTGCCAGCAGTGACGGAGGGACAGATACGCAGTATTTT
>TRBJ1-5|TRBV28|.|.
CASSFLAGNQPQHF
.
>TRBJ2-4|TRBV7-9|.|.
CASTGAGKNIQYF
TGTGCCAGCACAGGGGCAGGCAAAAACATTCAGTACTTC
>TRBJ1-1|TRBV7-9|TRBD1|once
CASSHGQGGMNTEAFF
TGTGCCAGCAGCCACGGACAGGGAGGGATGAACACTGAAGCTTTCTTT
>TRBJ1-2|TRBV2|.|.
CASSEKFLVNYGYTF
TGTGCCAGCAGTGAGAAATTCCTAGTTAACTATGGCTACACCTTC
>TRBJ1-2|TRBV28|.|.
CASSLEGSHGYTF
TGTGCCAGCAGTTTGGAGGGTAGCCATGGCTACACCTTC
>TRBJ2-7|TRBV7-8|TRBD2|.
CASSLSGLAGGVSYEQYF
TGTGCCAGCAGCTTATCAGGACTAGCGGGAGGGGTCTCCTACGAGCAGTACTTC
>TRBJ2-5|TRBV7-6|.|.
CASSLGQTQETQYF
TGTGCCAGCAGCTTAGGACAGACCCAAGAGACCCAGTACTTC
>TRBJ2-3|TRBV27|TRBD2|.
CASSFQNRGLAFKDTQYF
TGTGCCAGCAGTTTTCAAAACCGGGGACTAGCCTTCAAGGATACGCAGTATTTT
>TRBJ2-5|TRBV18|.|.
CASSPPAAYQETQYF
TGTGCCAGCTCACCACCGGCGGCTTACCAAGAGACCCAGTACTTC
>TRBJ2-1|TRBV11-2|.|.
CASSPQAGTYNEQFF
TGTGCCAGCAGCCCCCAAGCGGGTACCTACAATGAGCAGTTCTTC
>TRBJ2-2|TRBV27|.|.
CASSLSGSGELFF
TGTGCCAGCTCCCTCTCGGGATCTGGGGAGCTGTTTTTT
>TRBJ2-2|TRBV18|.|few
CASSQQAGELFF
TGTGCCAGCTCACAACAGGCCGGGGAGCTGTTTTTT
>TRBJ2-1|TRBV13|TRBD2|.
CASSPRGTSVSSYNEQFF
TGTGCCAGCAGCCCCAGAGGGACTAGCGTCAGCTCCTACAATGAGCAGTTCTTC
>TRBJ1-2|TRBV6-5|.|.
CASSYSKGGKDGYTF
TGTGCCAGCAGTTACTCGAAAGGAGGGAAAGATGGCTACACCTTC
>TRBJ2-1|TRBV30|.|once
CAWSVPDRRGEQFF
TGTGCCTGGAGTGTTCCCGACCGGCGGGGAGAGCAGTTCTTC
>TRBJ2-3|TRBV9|.|.
CASSIGGRGDTQYF
TGTGCCAGCAGCATAGGGGGGCGCGGAGATACGCAGTATTTT
>TRBJ2-2|TRBV6-5|TRBD1|.
CASNLGQGHGELFF
TGTGCCAGCAATCTGGGACAGGGTCACGGGGAGCTGTTTTTT